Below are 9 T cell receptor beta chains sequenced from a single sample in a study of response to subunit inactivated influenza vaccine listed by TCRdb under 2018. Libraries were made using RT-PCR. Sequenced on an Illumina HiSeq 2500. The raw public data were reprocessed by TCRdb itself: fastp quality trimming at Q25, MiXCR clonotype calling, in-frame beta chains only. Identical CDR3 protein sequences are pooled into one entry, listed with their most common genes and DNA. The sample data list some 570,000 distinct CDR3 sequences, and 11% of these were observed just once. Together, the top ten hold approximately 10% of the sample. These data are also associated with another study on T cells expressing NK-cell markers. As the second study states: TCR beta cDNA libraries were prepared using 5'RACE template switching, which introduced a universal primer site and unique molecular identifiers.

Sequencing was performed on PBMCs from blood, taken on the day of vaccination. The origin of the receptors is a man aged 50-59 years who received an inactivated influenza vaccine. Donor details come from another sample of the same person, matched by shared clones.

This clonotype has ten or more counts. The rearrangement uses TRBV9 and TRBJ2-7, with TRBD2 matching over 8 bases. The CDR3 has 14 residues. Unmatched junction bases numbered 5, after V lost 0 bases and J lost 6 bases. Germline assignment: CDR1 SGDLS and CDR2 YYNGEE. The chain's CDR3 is CASSVDGRAVEQYF. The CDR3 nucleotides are TGTGCCAGCAGCGTAGACGGGAGGGCCGTCGAGCAGTACTTC.

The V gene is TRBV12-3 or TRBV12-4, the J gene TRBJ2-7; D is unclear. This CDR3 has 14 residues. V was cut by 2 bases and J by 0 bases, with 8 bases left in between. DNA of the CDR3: TGTGCCAGCAGTTTACACCGTCGCTCCTACGAGCAGTACTTC. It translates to CASSLHRRSYEQYF.

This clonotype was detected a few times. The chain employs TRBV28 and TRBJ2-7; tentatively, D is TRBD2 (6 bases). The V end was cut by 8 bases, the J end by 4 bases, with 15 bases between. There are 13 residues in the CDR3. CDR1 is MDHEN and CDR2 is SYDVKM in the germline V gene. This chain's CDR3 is CASSSLAQYEQYF. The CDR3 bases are TGTGCCAGCTCTTCTCTAGCGCAATACGAGCAGTACTTC.

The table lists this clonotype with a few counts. CDR3 sequence reads: CASSRDRAGSGTQYF. The DNA for the CDR3 is TGTGCCAGCAGCCGGGACAGGGCGGGATCTGGGACCCAGTACTTC. The rearrangement uses TRBV5-5 and TRBJ2-5, with 9 bases fitting TRBD1. Germline trimming cut 4 bases from V and 7 bases from J; bases unmatched to any gene: 11. This CDR3 region has 15 residues. Germline V gene lookup returns CDR1 SGHKS and CDR2 YYEKEE (reference sequence).

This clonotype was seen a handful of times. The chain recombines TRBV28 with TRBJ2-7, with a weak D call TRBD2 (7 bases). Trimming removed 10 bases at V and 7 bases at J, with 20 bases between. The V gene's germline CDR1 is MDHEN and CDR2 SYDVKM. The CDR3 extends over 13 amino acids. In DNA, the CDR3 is TGTGCCACCTCCGGGGGGCGGGTAGAGGAGCAGTACTTC. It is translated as CATSGGRVEEQYF.

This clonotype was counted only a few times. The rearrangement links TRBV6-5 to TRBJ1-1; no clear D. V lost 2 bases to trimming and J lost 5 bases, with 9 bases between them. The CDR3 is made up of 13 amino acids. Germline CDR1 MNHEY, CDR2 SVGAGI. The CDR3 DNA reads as TGTGCCAGCAGTTACACGGGATGGACTGAAGCTTTCTTT. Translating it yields CASSYTGWTEAFF.

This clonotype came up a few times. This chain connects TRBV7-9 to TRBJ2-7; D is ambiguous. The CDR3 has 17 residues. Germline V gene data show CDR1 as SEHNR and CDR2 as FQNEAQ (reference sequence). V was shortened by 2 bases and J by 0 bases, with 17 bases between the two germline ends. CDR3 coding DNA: TGTGCCAGCAGCTTACTCATGGGTGGCGGAAGCTCCTACGAGCAGTACTTC. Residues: CASSLLMGGGSSYEQYF.

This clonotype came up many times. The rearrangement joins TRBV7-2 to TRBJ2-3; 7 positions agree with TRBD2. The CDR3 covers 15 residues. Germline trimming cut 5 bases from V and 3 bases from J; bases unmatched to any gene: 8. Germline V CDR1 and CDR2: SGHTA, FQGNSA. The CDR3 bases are TGTGCCAGCAGCGCCGGGAGGACCCTAACAGATACGCAGTATTTT. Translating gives CASSAGRTLTDTQYF.

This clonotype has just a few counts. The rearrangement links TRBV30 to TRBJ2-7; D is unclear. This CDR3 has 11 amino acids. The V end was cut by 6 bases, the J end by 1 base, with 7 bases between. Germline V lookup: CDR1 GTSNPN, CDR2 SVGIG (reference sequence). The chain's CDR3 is CACVESYEQYF. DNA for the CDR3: TGTGCCTGCGTAGAATCCTACGAGCAGTACTTC.